This T cell receptor beta chain was found in a study of T cells in localized non-small cell lung cancer (TCRdb year 2020). Some background on the complete study: The study examined T cell repertoires in 236 patients with early-stage NSCLC and compared tumors with uninvolved tumor-adjacent lungs. The mean age of the NSCLC patients was about 64 years, with 130 or so men and over 100 women. The cohort consisted of 200 to 300 treatment-naive NSCLC patients whose localized lung tumors had been resected. What the authors observed across the whole study: A median of around 60 of the top 100 tumor clones turned up in the paired uninvolved adjacent lung, and around 27 of those clones also ranked among the top 100 of that same adjacent lung. Because multi-region sequencing of the tumors was not done, intratumor heterogeneity could not be ruled out. Longer overall survival was associated with higher T cell density in blood, whereas shorter survival was associated with higher clonality in adjacent lung. Uninvolved tumor-adjacent lung showed the highest T cell clonality, higher than tumor, which suggests more focused antigenic responses in the uninvolved tumor-adjacent lung. Since the design was exploratory, TCR variables were selected using unadjusted p-values with no false-discovery rate correction.

With respect to this clone: It lacks a known antigen. Per-base qualities were not stored, and no clone one base away is much larger. The sample has other DNA sequences that encode this CDR3 too.

Per the germline V gene, SGHDT is the CDR1 and YYEEEE is the CDR2. Relative to germline, V is 4 bases shorter and J is 8 bases shorter, with 12 bases between their ends. The CDR3 contains 12 residues, cysteine and phenylalanine counted. Left in the record is the CDR3 DNA by itself, 36 bases read in frame from the first base. The immunoSEQ Assay was used to sequence TCR beta CDR3 regions from DNA. In the original analysis: T cell density was computed as TCR beta template counts normalized to usable DNA estimated by amplifying housekeeping genes. Using the preseqR package, richness was estimated by extrapolating to 120,000 templates for tissue samples and 400,000 templates for PBMC samples. Clonality was defined as one minus Pielou's evenness. Differential abundance testing on productive amino-acid clonotypes, with a minimum total count of 5 and an alpha of 0.1, was used to identify tissue-enriched TCRs. The Jaccard Index and the Morisita Overlap Index were used to quantify repertoire overlap between compartments. GLIPH grouped TCR beta CDR3s together with public tetramer-defined viral CDR3s, and a viral motif had to include at least three viral sequences and show V-gene enrichment. This is the immuneACCESS table as TCRdb keeps it, with only in-frame sequences that have V and J called. A part of the clones is gone; compared with another copy, unresolved V genes explain less than half, and the rest is unexplained. D and trimming were read from the DNA, whereas the V and J calls and clone size are those reported in that table. For this sample there are roughly 66,000 clones; about 90% appear just once. 1.5% to 2% of the sample goes to the ten largest clones.

At diagnosis, tumor, uninvolved tumor-adjacent lung and peripheral blood were collected and then preserved as a mix of FFPE and fresh-frozen material. For TCR repertoire profiling, blood samples were analyzed in the form of peripheral blood mononuclear cells. Specimen: peripheral blood, collected before any cancer treatment. The V gene is TRBV5-6 and the J gene is TRBJ1-2; possibly the D gene is TRBD1, per 6 matching bases. The receptor was derived from a woman aged 40-70 years with stage I lung adenocarcinoma. The DNA sequence is as follows: TGTGCCAGCAGCCCTGGGGGGGGCGGCTACACCTTC. Translated, it gives CASSPGGGGYTF.